The following is a T cell receptor (beta chain) sequence with its context. Antigen specificity is unknown. V shed 6 bases and J shed 1 base, with 12 bases lying between them. CDR3 length: 13 residues. CDR1 is DFQATT and CDR2 is SNEGSKA in the germline V gene (reference sequence). This entry is derived from a study of Graves' ophthalmopathy and Graves' hyperthyroidism. Study context: If no ophthalmopathy appeared within 18 months of follow-up, hyperthyroidism was termed stable. Study results and caveats: Blood was where most expanded thyroid clonotypes above 0.001 frequency also turned up.

Hyperthyroidism patients, aged 18 to 65, were newly diagnosed, under 2 months' duration. RNA transcripts were the source from which TCR beta CDR3 regions were amplified. Following a first-round RT-PCR that used HTBI primers, a second-round multiplex PCR was carried out. TCRdb itself ran the multiplex PCR reads through MiXCR, one entry per CDR3 protein. The sample has over a million distinct CDR3 sequences, 35% to 45% seen once. This rearrangement joins TRBV20-1 to TRBJ2-5; tentative D call: TRBD2 (5 bases). Sequenced material: peripheral blood or thyroid tissue (not recorded which). This clonotype was sampled from an adult man with Graves' hyperthyroidism. The CDR3 is CSARGIFQETQYF. The CDR3 region has the DNA TGCAGTGCCCGAGGGATCTTCCAAGAGACCCAGTACTTC.